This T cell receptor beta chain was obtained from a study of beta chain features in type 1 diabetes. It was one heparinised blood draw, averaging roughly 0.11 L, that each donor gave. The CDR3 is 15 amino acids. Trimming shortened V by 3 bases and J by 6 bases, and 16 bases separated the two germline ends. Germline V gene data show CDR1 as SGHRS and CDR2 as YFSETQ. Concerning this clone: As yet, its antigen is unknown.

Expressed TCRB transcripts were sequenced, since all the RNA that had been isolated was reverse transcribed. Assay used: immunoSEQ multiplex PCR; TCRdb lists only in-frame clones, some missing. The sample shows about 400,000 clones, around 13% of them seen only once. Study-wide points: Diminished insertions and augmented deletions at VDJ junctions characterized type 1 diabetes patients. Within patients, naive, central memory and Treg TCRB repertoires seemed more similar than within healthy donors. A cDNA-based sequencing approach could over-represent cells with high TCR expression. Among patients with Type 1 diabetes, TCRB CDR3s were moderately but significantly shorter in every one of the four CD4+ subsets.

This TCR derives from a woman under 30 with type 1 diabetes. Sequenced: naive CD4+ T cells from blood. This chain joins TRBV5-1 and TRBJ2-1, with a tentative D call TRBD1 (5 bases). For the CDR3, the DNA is TGCGCCAGCAGCTATGAGGCCGGAAGGGGCAATGAGCAGTTCTTC. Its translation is CASSYEAGRGNEQFF.